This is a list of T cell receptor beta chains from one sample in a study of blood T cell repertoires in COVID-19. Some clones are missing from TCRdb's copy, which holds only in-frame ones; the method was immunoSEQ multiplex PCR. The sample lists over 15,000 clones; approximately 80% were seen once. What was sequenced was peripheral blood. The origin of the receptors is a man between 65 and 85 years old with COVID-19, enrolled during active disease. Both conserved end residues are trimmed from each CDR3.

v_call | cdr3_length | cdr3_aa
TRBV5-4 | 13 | ASSSPFAGIYGYT
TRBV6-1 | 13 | ASSELDRQGVGYT
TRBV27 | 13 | ASSLSRASGNTIY
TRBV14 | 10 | ASSPPGETQY
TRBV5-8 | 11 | ASSLQPGEKLF
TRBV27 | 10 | ASSFRDNEQF
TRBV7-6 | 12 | ASSLRGRSTEAF
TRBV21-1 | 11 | ASSEGHLYEQY
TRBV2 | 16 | ASSEIAGYGGRSYEQY
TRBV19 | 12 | ATRDRGLTGELF
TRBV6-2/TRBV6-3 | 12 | ASSYSTRGSEAF
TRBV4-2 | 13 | ASSHPQGEYTEAF
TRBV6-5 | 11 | ASSRDSIYGYT
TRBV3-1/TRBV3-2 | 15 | ASSLIPDRRNTDTQY
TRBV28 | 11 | ASRLQGIDGYT
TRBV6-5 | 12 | ASRRQVGNQPQH
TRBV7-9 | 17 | ASSPTRTGWLGSTDTQY
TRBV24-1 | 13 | ATSDARTSEDTQY
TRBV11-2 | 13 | ASSQSGRRDYGYT
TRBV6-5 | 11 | ASRGQLNTEAF
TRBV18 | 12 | ASSPGSSSYEQY
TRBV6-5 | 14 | ASSYISGGSSYEQY
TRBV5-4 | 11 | ASTTGNGITQY
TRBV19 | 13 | ASILDRVSNQPQH
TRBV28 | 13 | ASRRGASNTGELF
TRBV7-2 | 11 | ASSRDRDYEQY
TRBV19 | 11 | ASKEGLNQPQH
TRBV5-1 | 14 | ASREGGMINTGELF
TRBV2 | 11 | ASTPGHLTEQY
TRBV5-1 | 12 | ASTKGQGPGELF
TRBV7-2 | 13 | ASSLGGRGTGELF
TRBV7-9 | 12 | ASSSSGRNTEAF
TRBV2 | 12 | ASSSDRAATEAF
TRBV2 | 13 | ASVESGGFYNEQF
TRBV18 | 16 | ASSLRGQGTTPNQPQH
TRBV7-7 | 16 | ASSPRVAGSSSYNEQF
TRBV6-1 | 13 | ASSEVVTTSYEQY
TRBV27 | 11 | ASSPRQGPLRT
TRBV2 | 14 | ASSEGQGLAYNEQF
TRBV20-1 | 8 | SATVNEQF
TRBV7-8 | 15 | ASSLEGQGAYNSPLH
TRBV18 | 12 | ASSTHREGTEAF
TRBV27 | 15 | ASSLSPYVSGNTEAF
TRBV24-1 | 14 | ATIICGTPCSYEQY